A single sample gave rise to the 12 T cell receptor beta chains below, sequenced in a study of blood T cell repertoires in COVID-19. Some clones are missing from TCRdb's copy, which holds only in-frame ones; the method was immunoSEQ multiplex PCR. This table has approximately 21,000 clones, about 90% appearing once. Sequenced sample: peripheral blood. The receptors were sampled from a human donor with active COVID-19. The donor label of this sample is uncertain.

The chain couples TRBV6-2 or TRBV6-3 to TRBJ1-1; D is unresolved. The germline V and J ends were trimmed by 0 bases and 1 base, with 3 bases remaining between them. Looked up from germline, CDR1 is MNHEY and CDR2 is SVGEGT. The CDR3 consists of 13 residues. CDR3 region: CASSYSRNTEAFF. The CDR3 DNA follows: TGTGCCAGCAGTTACTCGAGGAACACTGAAGCTTTCTTT.

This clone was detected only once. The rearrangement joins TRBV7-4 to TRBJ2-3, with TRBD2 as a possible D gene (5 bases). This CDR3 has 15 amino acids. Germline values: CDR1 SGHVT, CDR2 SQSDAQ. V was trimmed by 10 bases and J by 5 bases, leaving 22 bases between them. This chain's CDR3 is CAKRRGPRRIDTQYF. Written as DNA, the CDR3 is TGTGCCAAGCGACGTGGGCCGAGGAGGATAGATACGCAGTATTTT.

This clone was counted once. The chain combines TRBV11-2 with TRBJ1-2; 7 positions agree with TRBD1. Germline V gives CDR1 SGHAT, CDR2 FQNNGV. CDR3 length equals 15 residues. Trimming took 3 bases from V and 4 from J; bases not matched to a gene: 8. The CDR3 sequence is CASSFLDRKGYGYTF. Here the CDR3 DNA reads TGTGCCAGCAGCTTTCTGGACAGGAAGGGCTATGGCTACACCTTC.

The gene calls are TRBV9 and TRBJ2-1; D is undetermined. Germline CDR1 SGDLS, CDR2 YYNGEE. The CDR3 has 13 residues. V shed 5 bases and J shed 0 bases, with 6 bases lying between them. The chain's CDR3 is CASSTSSYNEQFF. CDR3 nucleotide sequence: TGTGCCAGCAGTACGAGCTCCTACAATGAGCAGTTCTTC.

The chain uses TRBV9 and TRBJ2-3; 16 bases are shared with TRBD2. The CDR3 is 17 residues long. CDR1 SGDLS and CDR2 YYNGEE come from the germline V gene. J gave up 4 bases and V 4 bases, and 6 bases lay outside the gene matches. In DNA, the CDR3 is TGTGCCAGCAGCCCGGGACTAGCGGGAGGGAGCGCAGATACGCAGTATTTT. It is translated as CASSPGLAGGSADTQYF.

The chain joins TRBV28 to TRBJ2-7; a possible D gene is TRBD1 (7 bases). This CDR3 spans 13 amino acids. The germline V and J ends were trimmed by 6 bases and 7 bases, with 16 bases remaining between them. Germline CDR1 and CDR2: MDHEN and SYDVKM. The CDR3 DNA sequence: TGTGCCAGCAGCTCCACAGGGGCGGGAGAGCAGTACTTC. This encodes CASSSTGAGEQYF.

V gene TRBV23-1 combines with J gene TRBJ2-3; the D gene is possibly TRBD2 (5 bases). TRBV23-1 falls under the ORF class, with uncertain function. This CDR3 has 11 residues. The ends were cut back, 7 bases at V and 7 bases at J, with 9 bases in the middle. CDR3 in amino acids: CASTSGNTQYF. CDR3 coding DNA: TGCGCCAGCACTTCGGGAAATACGCAGTATTTT.

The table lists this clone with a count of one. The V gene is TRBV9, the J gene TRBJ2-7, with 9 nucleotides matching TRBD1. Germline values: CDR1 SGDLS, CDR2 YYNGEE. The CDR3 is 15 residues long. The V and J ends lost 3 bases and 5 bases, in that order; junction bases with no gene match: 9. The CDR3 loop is CASSATGGRGNEQYF. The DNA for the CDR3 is TGTGCCAGCAGCGCCACAGGGGGCAGGGGGAACGAGCAGTACTTC.

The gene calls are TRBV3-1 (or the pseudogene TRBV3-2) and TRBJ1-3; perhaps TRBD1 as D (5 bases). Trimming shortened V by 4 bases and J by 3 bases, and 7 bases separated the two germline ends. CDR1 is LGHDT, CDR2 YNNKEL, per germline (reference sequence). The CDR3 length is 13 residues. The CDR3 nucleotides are TGTGCCAGCAGCCGGGACTTTGGAAACACCATATATTTT. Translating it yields CASSRDFGNTIYF.

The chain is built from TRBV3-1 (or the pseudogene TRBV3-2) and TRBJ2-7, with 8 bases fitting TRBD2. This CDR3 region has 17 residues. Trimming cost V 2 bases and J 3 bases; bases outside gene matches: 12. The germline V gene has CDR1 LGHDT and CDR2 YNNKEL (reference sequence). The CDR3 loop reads CASSQRREVLWGYEQYF. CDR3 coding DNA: TGTGCCAGCAGCCAACGGCGGGAGGTTTTATGGGGCTACGAGCAGTACTTC.

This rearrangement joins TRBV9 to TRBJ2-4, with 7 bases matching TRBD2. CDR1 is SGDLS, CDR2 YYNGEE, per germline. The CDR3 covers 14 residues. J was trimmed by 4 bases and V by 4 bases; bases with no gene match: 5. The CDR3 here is CASSPGEGKNIQYF. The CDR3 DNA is TGTGCCAGCAGCCCCGGGGAGGGAAAAAACATTCAGTACTTC. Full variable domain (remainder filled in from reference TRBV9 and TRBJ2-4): DSGVTQTPKHLITATGQRVTLRCSPRSGDLSVYWYQQSLDQGLQFLIQYYNGEERAKGNILERFSAQQFPDLHSELNLSSLELGDSALYFCASSPGEGKNIQYFGAGTRLSVL.

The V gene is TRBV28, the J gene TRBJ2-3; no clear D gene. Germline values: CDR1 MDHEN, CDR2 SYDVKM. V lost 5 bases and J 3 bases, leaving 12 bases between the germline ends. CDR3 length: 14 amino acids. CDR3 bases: TGTGCCAGCAGTCCCTTGAGTCGAACAGATACGCAGTATTTT. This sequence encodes CASSPLSRTDTQYF.